A selection of T cell receptor beta chains follows, all from one sample in a study of blood T cell repertoires in COVID-19. Profiled with immunoSEQ multiplex PCR; TCRdb holds only in-frame clones, not every one. This sample has under 85,000 clones, with 70% to 90% found just once. Material: peripheral blood. The receptors shown here come from a man older than 75 in a cohort sampled during active COVID-19. Each CDR3 is given with its conserved first and last residue. D genes are given only for firm matches. Clone size is stated in some rows and not others, as once, few, many or a class when expanded.

>TRBJ1-1|TRBV18|-|-
CASSPLGAGSTEAFF
TGTGCCAGCTCACCCTTGGGGGCCGGTTCCACTGAAGCTTTCTTT
>TRBJ2-3|TRBV27|-|-
CASSLWWTSTDTQYF
TGTGCCAGCAGTTTATGGTGGACTAGCACAGATACGCAGTATTTT
>TRBJ1-4|TRBV6-5|-|-
CASSEGLNEKLFF
TGTGCCAGCAGCGAGGGACTTAATGAAAAACTGTTTTTT
>TRBJ2-3|TRBV6-5|-|TRBD2
CASSYSGGDTQYF
TGTGCCAGCAGTTACTCGGGGGGGGATACGCAGTATTTT
>TRBJ2-3|TRBV6-5|-|-
CATTRDSTDTQYF
TGTGCCACTACTAGGGATAGCACAGATACGCAGTATTTT
>TRBJ2-1|TRBV5-1|-|-
CASSGTTNPYNEQFF
TGCGCCAGCAGTGGAACGACTAACCCCTACAATGAGCAGTTCTTC
>TRBJ1-1|TRBV18|-|-
CASSPLGNTEAFF
TGTGCCAGCTCACCACTCGGGAACACTGAAGCTTTCTTT
>TRBJ1-4|TRBV7-6|-|-
CASSLVITATNEKLFF
TGTGCCAGCAGCTTAGTAATAACAGCAACTAATGAAAAACTGTTTTTT
>TRBJ2-1|TRBV19|few|-
CASSIGGTWVEQFF
TGTGCCAGTAGTATAGGAGGTACCTGGGTGGAGCAGTTCTTC
>TRBJ2-1|TRBV6-2/TRBV6-3|-|TRBD2
CASSPPLAGGAFTSVNEQFF
TGTGCCAGCAGTCCCCCCTTAGCGGGGGGGGCCTTTACATCTGTCAATGAGCAGTTCTTC
>TRBJ2-1|TRBV3-1/TRBV3-2|-|TRBD2
CASSQTGGAYNEQFF
TGTGCCAGCAGCCAAACCGGGGGGGCCTACAATGAGCAGTTCTTC
>TRBJ2-6|TRBV7-9|-|-
CASSLAAVIVLTF
TGTGCCAGCAGCTTAGCAGCTGTAATAGTCCTGACTTTC
>TRBJ2-5|TRBV19|-|-
CASDSGEQETQYF
TGTGCCAGCGATTCAGGGGAGCAAGAGACCCAGTACTTC
>TRBJ1-2|TRBV2|-|TRBD1
CASSEARDTGGGTF
TGTGCCAGCAGTGAAGCAAGGGACACAGGGGGAGGAACCTTC
>TRBJ2-1|TRBV10-3|-|TRBD2
CAISSSGTYNEQFF
TGTGCCATCAGCTCTAGCGGGACCTACAATGAGCAGTTCTTC
>TRBJ2-1|TRBV24-1|-|-
CATSDSGTPYNEQFF
TGTGCCACCAGTGATTCCGGGACACCCTACAATGAGCAGTTCTTC
>TRBJ1-5|TRBV2|few|TRBD1
CASSEDRENQPQHF
TGTGCCAGCAGTGAGGACAGGGAAAATCAGCCCCAGCATTTT
>TRBJ2-5|TRBV7-9|-|-
CASSFDRGQETQYF
TGTGCCAGCAGCTTTGATAGGGGCCAAGAGACCCAGTACTTC
>TRBJ1-3|TRBV2|once|-
CASRGGVGGNTIYF
TGTGCCAGCCGGGGCGGGGTGGGAGGAAACACCATATATTTT
>TRBJ2-1|TRBV9|few|TRBD2
CASSVAGTSGGALNEQFF
TGTGCCAGCAGCGTAGCTGGGACTAGCGGGGGGGCGCTCAATGAGCAGTTCTTC
>TRBJ2-6|TRBV3-1/TRBV3-2|-|TRBD1
CASSRQGASSGANVLTF
TGTGCCAGCAGCCGACAGGGGGCGAGCTCTGGGGCCAACGTCCTGACTTTC
>TRBJ1-1|TRBV25-1|medium-sized|TRBD1
CASSESTGVVTEAFF
TGTGCCAGCAGTGAATCAACAGGGGTGGTCACTGAAGCTTTCTTT
>TRBJ1-2|TRBV4-3|-|-
CASSPQGGYGYTF
TGCGCCAGCAGCCCACAGGGCGGCTATGGCTACACCTTC
>TRBJ2-2|TRBV6-6|-|-
CASTHGANTGELFF
TGTGCCAGCACCCACGGTGCGAACACCGGGGAGCTGTTTTTT
>TRBJ2-5|TRBV7-9|-|TRBD2
CASSFLAGKETQYF
TGTGCCAGCAGCTTTCTAGCGGGGAAAGAGACCCAGTACTTC
>TRBJ1-5|TRBV19|once|-
CASALTDNQPQHF
TGTGCCAGTGCCCTGACAGATAATCAGCCCCAGCATTTT
>TRBJ1-1|TRBV27|-|-
CASSSAGAGDTEAFF
TGTGCCAGCAGTTCAGCAGGGGCAGGGGACACTGAAGCTTTCTTT
>TRBJ2-1|TRBV15|-|TRBD2
CATSAGLAGGYNEQFF
TGTGCCACCAGCGCGGGACTAGCGGGGGGGTACAATGAGCAGTTCTTC
>TRBJ2-7|TRBV5-1|-|TRBD1
CASSFGTGTYEQYF
TGCGCCAGCAGCTTCGGGACAGGCACCTACGAGCAGTACTTC
>TRBJ2-2|TRBV18|-|TRBD1
CASSGTGLSNTGELFF
TGTGCCAGCTCAGGGACAGGGCTCTCGAACACCGGGGAGCTGTTTTTT
>TRBJ2-1|TRBV5-3|-|TRBD2
CARILPTGTSGAPLNEQFF
TGTGCCAGAATCCTTCCCACTGGAACTAGCGGGGCGCCACTCAATGAGCAGTTCTTC
>TRBJ2-3|TRBV7-2|-|-
CASSLSVPTGREFTDTQYF
TGTGCCAGCAGCTTATCGGTCCCGACAGGGCGGGAATTCACAGATACGCAGTATTTT
>TRBJ1-1|TRBV29-1|-|TRBD1
CSGKDRGRVTEAFF
TGCAGCGGGAAGGACAGGGGGCGCGTAACTGAAGCTTTCTTT
>TRBJ2-2|TRBV9|-|TRBD2
CASSPRGARTGELFF
TGTGCCAGCAGCCCGCGGGGGGCCCGAACCGGGGAGCTGTTTTTT
>TRBJ1-1|TRBV3-1/TRBV3-2|-|-
CASSRSTEAFF
TGTGCCAGCAGCCGGAGCACTGAAGCTTTCTTT
>TRBJ1-1|TRBV12-3/TRBV12-4|-|-
CASSLRQNTEAFF
TGTGCCAGCAGTTTAAGACAGAACACTGAAGCTTTCTTT
>TRBJ2-3|TRBV5-1|-|TRBD2
CASSRPGGADTQYF
TGCGCCAGCAGCCGGCCGGGGGGGGCAGATACGCAGTATTTT
>TRBJ2-2|TRBV11-1|-|-
CASSLLATNTGELFF
TGTGCCAGCAGCTTACTCGCGACTAACACCGGGGAGCTGTTTTTT
>TRBJ1-4|TRBV19|-|-
CASSMARGGPNEKLFF
TGTGCCAGTAGTATGGCGCGGGGGGGGCCTAATGAAAAACTGTTTTTT
>TRBJ1-1|TRBV4-2|-|-
CASSQGGEGVNRANTEAFF
TGTGCCAGCAGCCAAGGGGGTGAGGGGGTAAACAGAGCGAACACTGAAGCTTTCTTT
>TRBJ2-6|TRBV12-5|-|-
CASGLVEGPGANVLTF
TGTGCTAGTGGTTTGGTGGAGGGCCCTGGGGCCAACGTCCTGACTTTC
>TRBJ2-3|TRBV10-3|-|TRBD2
CAIRETSGGVSTDTQYF
TGTGCCATCAGGGAGACTAGCGGGGGGGTAAGCACAGATACGCAGTATTTT
>TRBJ2-6|TRBV28|-|TRBD1
CASSPDRAGANVLTF
TGTGCCAGCAGCCCGGACAGGGCTGGGGCCAACGTCCTGACTTTC
>TRBJ2-6|TRBV6-2/TRBV6-3|few|TRBD1
CASSFDPGQGSSGANVLTF
TGTGCCAGCAGTTTCGACCCGGGACAGGGTTCGTCTGGGGCCAACGTCCTGACTTTC
>TRBJ1-2|TRBV20-1|-|TRBD1
CSASTQGAHGYTF
TGCAGTGCTAGTACCCAGGGGGCGCACGGCTACACCTTC
>TRBJ1-1|TRBV3-1/TRBV3-2|-|-
CASSPSGTPNTEAFF
TGTGCCAGCAGCCCCTCCGGGACACCGAACACTGAAGCTTTCTTT
>TRBJ1-5|TRBV4-3|-|-
CASSQGLSVLNQPQHF
TGCGCCAGCAGCCAAGGTTTGTCGGTTCTGAATCAGCCCCAGCATTTT
>TRBJ2-3|TRBV5-4|-|TRBD2
CASSLGLAGNTDTQYF
TGTGCCAGCAGCTTGGGACTAGCGGGGAACACAGATACGCAGTATTTT
>TRBJ2-5|TRBV18|-|TRBD2
CASSPLWGTSGAETQYF
TGTGCCAGCTCACCGCTGTGGGGGACTAGCGGGGCGGAGACCCAGTACTTC
>TRBJ2-5|TRBV5-1|once|TRBD2
CASSSTSGGGETQYF
TGCGCCAGCAGCTCGACTAGCGGGGGAGGTGAGACCCAGTACTTC
>TRBJ2-3|TRBV14|-|-
CASSPGRGRPRADTQYF
TGTGCCAGCAGCCCCGGGCGGGGGCGCCCCCGTGCAGATACGCAGTATTTT
>TRBJ1-2|TRBV7-2|once|TRBD1
CASSLDPQGARGYGYTF
TGTGCCAGCAGCTTAGATCCCCAGGGGGCGCGAGGCTATGGCTACACCTTC
>TRBJ2-3|TRBV19|-|TRBD2
CASSMPTSGGADTQYF
TGTGCCAGTAGTATGCCGACTAGCGGGGGGGCAGATACGCAGTATTTT
>TRBJ2-7|TRBV6-6|-|TRBD1
CASSRDSLYEQYF
TGTGCCAGCAGCCGGGACAGCCTATACGAGCAGTACTTC
>TRBJ1-2|TRBV12-3/TRBV12-4|few|-
CASSYGSFGYTF
TGTGCCAGCAGTTACGGGAGTTTCGGCTACACCTTC
>TRBJ2-7|TRBV18|-|-
CASSPPGRYEQYF
TGTGCCAGCTCACCACCGGGGAGATACGAGCAGTACTTC